These 25 T cell receptor beta chains were sequenced from one sample in a study of blood T cell repertoires in COVID-19. Produced via immunoSEQ multiplex PCR; TCRdb's table is partial and in-frame only. The repertoire includes approximately 310,000 clones, about 90% of them detected once, and roughly 7.1% sits in the top ten. The sample was peripheral blood. The receptors come from a woman aged 50 to 65 who had recovered from COVID-19.

The rearrangement links TRBV6-5 to TRBJ1-1, with no clear D. The germline V gene encodes CDR1 MNHEY and CDR2 SVGAGI. This CDR3 is built from 14 residues. Trimming shortened V by 0 bases and J by 5 bases, and 10 bases separated the two germline ends. In DNA, the CDR3 is TGTGCCAGCAGTTACTCGACGGTGGAGACTGAAGCTTTCTTT. It codes for CASSYSTVETEAFF.

Of note for this clone: Other DNA sequences in the same sample also yield this CDR3. The V call is TRBV11-3, the J call TRBJ1-1; possible D gene TRBD1, 5 bases. The CDR3 loop spans 14 amino acids. Germline CDR1 SGHNT, CDR2 YENEEA. V lost 3 bases and J lost 0, with 8 bases in between. In DNA form, the CDR3 reads TGTGCCAGCAGCTTTGGGGGGATGAACACTGAAGCTTTCTTT. Amino acids: CASSFGGMNTEAFF.

J is TRBJ1-5 and V is TRBV7-2, with 8 bases that match TRBD1. V shed 3 bases and J 2 bases; nucleotides not matched to a gene: 3. The length of the CDR3 is 15 residues. Germline V lookup: CDR1 SGHTA, CDR2 FQGNSA. This CDR3 is CASSFQGAGNQPQHF. The CDR3 DNA follows: TGTGCCAGCAGCTTCCAGGGGGCCGGCAATCAGCCCCAGCATTTT.

This clone was observed a few times. This chain connects TRBV4-2 to TRBJ1-4; D ambiguous. Trimming took 0 bases from V and 5 from J, leaving 10 bases between them. Germline V gene data show CDR1 as LGHNA and CDR2 as YNFKEQ. The CDR3 loop spans 15 amino acids. The CDR3 nucleotides are TGTGCCAGCAGCCAAGATCGGGTCTCCAATGAAAAACTGTTTTTT. It is translated as CASSQDRVSNEKLFF.

V gene TRBV20-1 combines with J gene TRBJ2-7; 7 nucleotides match TRBD1. The CDR3 is 14 amino acids. V was clipped by 3 bases and J by 6 bases; unmatched bases: 11. The germline gives CDR1 DFQATT, CDR2 SNEGSKA (reference sequence). The CDR3 nucleotides are TGCAGTGCTAGTCTTCGGACAGGTGCTATCGAGCAGTACTTC. This codes for CSASLRTGAIEQYF.

The chain couples TRBV2 to TRBJ2-7; 8 positions agree with TRBD1. The CDR3 loop spans 14 amino acids. The trim removed 6 bases at V and 4 bases at J, leaving 8 bases unmatched. Looked up from germline, CDR1 is SNHLY and CDR2 is FYNNEI. CDR3 nucleotide sequence: TGTGCCAGCAGGAACGGACAGGGCGGGTACGAGCAGTACTTC. It specifies CASRNGQGGYEQYF.

The gene calls are TRBV5-1 and TRBJ1-4, with a possible D match to TRBD1 (6 bases). This CDR3 has 15 amino acids. The V end was cut by 4 bases, the J end by 5 bases, with 15 bases between. From germline, CDR1 is SGHRS and CDR2 YFSETQ. The CDR3 sequence is CASSRETGLNEKLFF. CDR3 DNA sequence: TGCGCCAGCAGCCGCGAGACAGGTTTAAATGAAAAACTGTTTTTT.

The J gene is TRBJ2-2, the V gene TRBV6-5; tentative D call: TRBD1 (6 bases). There are 14 residues in the CDR3. The V gene lost 5 bases and the J gene lost 4 bases, with 11 bases spanning the gap. Germline V gives CDR1 MNHEY, CDR2 SVGAGI. CDR3 coding DNA: TGTGCCAGCAGTACACAGGGTGCCACCGGGGAGCTGTTTTTT. Its protein product is CASSTQGATGELFF.

V gene TRBV9 combines with J gene TRBJ2-5; 9 bases agree with TRBD2. With V trimmed by 0 bases and J by 3 bases, 3 bases remained unmatched. CDR1 is SGDLS, CDR2 YYNGEE, per germline. This CDR3 region has 15 residues. CDR3 sequence reads: CASSVGPSGEETQYF. The CDR3 nucleotides read TGTGCCAGCAGCGTAGGCCCTAGCGGGGAAGAGACCCAGTACTTC.

This clone showed up just once. The chain is built from TRBV5-1 and TRBJ1-4; TRBD1 aligns across 9 bases. This CDR3 comprises 16 residues. Germline V gene sequence: CDR1 SGHRS, CDR2 YFSETQ. The J segment lost 3 bases and the V segment lost 4 bases, leaving 7 bases of the junction unmatched. For the CDR3, the DNA is TGCGCCAGCAGCAACCGGGACAGGGATTCTAATGAAAAACTGTTTTTT. Amino acid sequence: CASSNRDRDSNEKLFF.

The rearrangement joins TRBV28 to TRBJ2-3, with 8 bases identical to TRBD1. The CDR3 runs to 16 residues. The V segment lost 7 bases and the J segment 1 base; nucleotides outside the gene matches: 10. Germline V gene lookup returns CDR1 MDHEN and CDR2 SYDVKM. Here the CDR3 DNA reads TGTGCCAGCACCACAGCAGGGGGCTTGGGCACAGATACGCAGTATTTT. Protein product: CASTTAGGLGTDTQYF.

V is TRBV6-5 and J is TRBJ1-4; 8 positions agree with TRBD1. This CDR3 contains 15 residues. Trimming took 7 bases from V and 8 from J; bases not matched to a gene: 12. Germline V gene lookup returns CDR1 MNHEY and CDR2 SVGAGI. The CDR3 DNA reads TGTGCCAGCACCAAAGGGGGACAGGTGAAAGAAAAACTGTTTTTT. Translated: CASTKGGQVKEKLFF.

This clone was seen a handful of times. The chain uses TRBV28 and TRBJ1-5; D is unresolved. V gave up 3 bases and J gave up 6 bases, with 9 bases separating them. Germline V CDR1 and CDR2: MDHEN, SYDVKM. CDR3 size: 13 residues. The CDR3 reads CASSFYAGQPQHF. The DNA for the CDR3 is TGTGCCAGCAGTTTTTATGCAGGTCAGCCCCAGCATTTT.

The chain links TRBV19 to TRBJ1-5; 7 nucleotides line up with TRBD1. The CDR3 runs 14 residues. The junction had 7 bases not matched to a gene; V was cut back by 5 bases and J by 6 bases. Germline values: CDR1 LNHDA, CDR2 SQIVND (reference sequence). The CDR3 bases are TGTGCCAGTAGTGACAGGGTAAACGGTCAGCCCCAGCATTTT. Its protein product is CASSDRVNGQPQHF.

This chain joins TRBV5-6 and TRBJ2-1; 11 bases map to TRBD2. Germline V gives CDR1 SGHDT, CDR2 YYEEEE. The CDR3 sequence is 14 residues long. V dropped 0 bases and J dropped 7; count of bases not matched to a gene: 0. CDR3 in amino acids: CASSLGLAGNEQFF. CDR3 coding DNA: TGTGCCAGCAGCTTGGGACTAGCGGGGAATGAGCAGTTCTTC.

This chain uses TRBV3-1 (or the pseudogene TRBV3-2) with TRBJ2-3, with TRBD2 matching 9 bases. CDR1 is LGHDT, CDR2 YNNKEL, per germline (reference sequence). CDR3 length equals 17 residues. V gave up 1 base and J gave up 1 base; unmatched junction bases: 6. The CDR3 nucleotides are TGTGCCAGCAGCCAAGTAGTTAGGACTAGCGGCACAGATACGCAGTATTTT. Its translation: CASSQVVRTSGTDTQYF.

This sequence joins TRBV9 and TRBJ2-3; perhaps TRBD1 as D (6 bases). CDR3 length: 15 amino acids. The germline gives CDR1 SGDLS, CDR2 YYNGEE. Trimming took 0 bases from V and 2 from J, leaving 10 bases between them. In DNA, the CDR3 is TGTGCCAGCAGCGTAGTGCAGGGGCCCACAGATACGCAGTATTTT. The encoded protein is CASSVVQGPTDTQYF.

This sequence joins TRBV29-1 and TRBJ2-7; TRBD1 aligns across 7 bases. The V gene's germline CDR1 is SQVTM and CDR2 ANQGSEA. Trimming at V came to 3 bases and at J to 3 bases, leaving 2 bases not matched to a gene. This CDR3 is 12 amino acids long. The CDR3 nucleotides read TGCAGCGTTGACGGGACAGACTACGAGCAGTACTTC. Protein sequence: CSVDGTDYEQYF.

The V and J genes are TRBV27 and TRBJ2-7, with a weak D call TRBD2 (7 bases). V dropped 6 bases and J dropped 5 bases, with 23 bases sitting between them. The CDR3 runs to 16 residues. The germline V gene encodes CDR1 MNHEY and CDR2 SMNVEV (reference sequence). CDR3 sequence reads: CASSPQGGGREHEQYF. The CDR3 DNA follows: TGTGCCAGCAGCCCCCAAGGGGGGGGGCGGGAACACGAGCAGTACTTC.

The rearrangement uses TRBV4-1 and TRBJ1-1; D possibly corresponds to TRBD1 (5 bases). The CDR3 runs to 15 residues. V was clipped by 0 bases and J by 4 bases, with 12 bases between them. Looked up from germline, CDR1 is MGHRA and CDR2 is YSYEKL. In nucleotides, the CDR3 is TGCGCCAGCAGCCAAGAGGTCAGGGTAGGCACTGAAGCTTTCTTT. This sequence encodes CASSQEVRVGTEAFF.

The chain couples TRBV20-1 to TRBJ1-2, with D possibly being TRBD1 (5 bases). Germline values: CDR1 DFQATT, CDR2 SNEGSKA (reference sequence). This CDR3 is 11 amino acids long. The CDR3 protein is CRARQNDGYTF. The CDR3 coding sequence is TGCAGGGCACGACAGAATGATGGCTACACCTTC.

The V gene is TRBV6-2 or TRBV6-3, the J gene TRBJ2-7, with D uncertain. CDR1 MNHEY and CDR2 SVGEGT come from the germline V gene. The V end lost 5 bases, the J end lost 1 base, and 3 bases lay between the germline ends. The CDR3 runs 11 residues. DNA of the CDR3: TGTGCCAGCAGTGTATCCTACGAGCAGTACTTC. Translating it yields CASSVSYEQYF.

The chain is built from TRBV28 and TRBJ1-1, with 7 bases aligning to TRBD1. This CDR3 contains 13 residues. CDR1 is MDHEN and CDR2 is SYDVKM in the germline V gene. V was clipped by 6 bases and J by 4 bases; unmatched bases: 5. CDR3 region: CASRETGSTEAFF. In DNA form, the CDR3 reads TGTGCCAGCAGAGAGACAGGGAGCACTGAAGCTTTCTTT.

The CDR3 DNA reads as TGTGCCAGCAGCCAGGGACTAGCCGGACAGGGTTACGAGCAGTACTTC. It translates to CASSQGLAGQGYEQYF. This chain connects TRBV3-1 (or the pseudogene TRBV3-2) to TRBJ2-7; D might be TRBD2 (9 bases). The CDR3 contains 16 residues. Germline CDR1 reads LGHDT; CDR2 reads YNNKEL (reference sequence). V lost 3 bases, J lost 4 bases, and 19 bases lay in between.

The rearrangement joins TRBV28 to TRBJ2-2; 9 bases fit TRBD2. The J segment lost 7 bases and the V segment lost 2 bases, leaving 5 bases of the junction unmatched. This CDR3 comprises 15 residues. Germline V gene data show CDR1 as MDHEN and CDR2 as SYDVKM. In DNA form, the CDR3 reads TGTGCCAGCAGTTTAGGCGGGGGGGCCCGCGGGGAGCTGTTTTTT. Translating gives CASSLGGGARGELFF.